One sample yielded the 14 T cell receptor beta chains listed below, sequenced in a study of cytomegalovirus exposure and HLA in healthy donors. The PCR was carried out with 60 Vbeta primers and 13 Jbeta primers. Generated by immunoSEQ multiplex PCR, the TCRdb table keeps only in-frame clones and is missing some. The sample includes approximately 60,000 clones, roughly 80% of them seen just once. Sequences were obtained from PBMCs. The receptors originated from a man between 35 and 55 years old in good health and CMV-seronegative.

V gene TRBV5-4 combines with J gene TRBJ2-3, with a weak D call TRBD1 (5 bases). Germline V gene sequence: CDR1 SGHNT, CDR2 YYREEE (reference sequence). The CDR3 is 16 residues long. Trimming shortened V by 0 bases and J by 0 bases, and 11 bases separated the two germline ends. CDR3 amino acids: CASSLVRGSSTDTQYF. The CDR3, as DNA: TGTGCCAGCAGCTTGGTAAGGGGTTCTAGCACAGATACGCAGTATTTT. The full variable domain, rest sourced from reference TRBV5-4 and TRBJ2-3, is ETGVTQSPTHLIKTRGQQVTLRCSSQSGHNTVSWYQQALGQGPQFIFQYYREEENGRGNFPPRFSGLQFPNYSSELNVNALELDDSALYLCASSLVRGSSTDTQYFGPGTRLTVL.

This sequence joins TRBV18 and TRBJ2-5; no clear D. Trimming shortened V by 2 bases and J by 1 base, and 5 bases separated the two germline ends. CDR1 KGHSH and CDR2 LQKENI come from the germline V gene. This CDR3 has 13 residues. The CDR3 region has the DNA TGTGCCAGCTCACCAGGCACCCAAGAGACCCAGTACTTC. Translating it yields CASSPGTQETQYF.

This clone was detected a few times. The chain combines TRBV4-1 with TRBJ2-3; D is perhaps TRBD2 (5 bases). The V end lost 1 base, the J end lost 5 bases, and 7 bases lay between the germline ends. Germline CDR1 and CDR2: MGHRA and YSYEKL. The CDR3 totals 13 residues. The CDR3 region is CASSQVGVDTQYF. The CDR3 nucleotides are TGCGCCAGCAGCCAAGTGGGAGTAGATACGCAGTATTTT.

This clone was seen a single time. The chain employs TRBV7-2 and TRBJ2-1; a possible D gene is TRBD2 (7 bases). CDR3 length: 15 amino acids. The V gene lost 4 bases and the J gene lost 2 bases, with 12 bases spanning the gap. Germline loops: CDR1 SGHTA, CDR2 FQGNSA. The CDR3 spells CASSSRGAAYNEQFF. In nucleotides, the CDR3 is TGTGCCAGCAGCTCTCGGGGGGCCGCCTACAATGAGCAGTTCTTC. Based on the CDR3 plus reference TRBV7-2 and TRBJ2-1, the full variable domain is GAGVSQSPSNKVTEKGKDVELRCDPISGHTALYWYRQSLGQGLEFLIYFQGNSAPDKSGLPSDRFSAERTGGSVSTLTIQRTQQEDSAVYLCASSSRGAAYNEQFFGPGTRLTVL.

V gene TRBV9 combines with J gene TRBJ2-2; D is possibly TRBD2 (5 bases). Germline assignment: CDR1 SGDLS and CDR2 YYNGEE. The CDR3 extends over 15 amino acids. V lost 0 bases and J lost 6, with 12 bases in between. CDR3 residues: CASSVGPSPSGELFF. CDR3 bases: TGTGCCAGCAGCGTAGGACCTAGCCCTTCCGGGGAGCTGTTTTTT.

This chain uses TRBV30 with TRBJ1-2, with a possible D match to TRBD1 (5 bases). The germline V and J ends were trimmed by 1 base and 4 bases, with 19 bases remaining between them. The CDR3 is 16 residues long. Germline V gives CDR1 GTSNPN, CDR2 SVGIG (reference sequence). The CDR3 DNA reads as TGTGCCTGGAGTGAACCCAGGGCCGCCTGGGGCTATGGCTACACCTTC. This translates into CAWSEPRAAWGYGYTF.

This chain connects TRBV7-9 to TRBJ1-3; D is possibly TRBD1 (5 bases). CDR3 length: 17 residues. Germline CDR1 reads SEHNR; CDR2 reads FQNEAQ (reference sequence). V was trimmed by 4 bases and J by 5 bases, leaving 21 bases between them. This chain's CDR3 is CASSSSGGGRRRNTIYF. The CDR3 DNA sequence: TGTGCCAGCAGCTCTAGCGGCGGGGGAAGGCGGCGAAACACCATATATTTT.

V usage is TRBV4-3 and J usage is TRBJ2-5, with a possible D match to TRBD2 (5 bases). Trimming stripped 0 bases from V and 9 bases from J, with 11 bases between. Germline lookup yields CDR1 LGHNA and CDR2 YSLEER. CDR3 length equals 13 residues. CDR3 loop: CASSQDFGDSQYF. The CDR3, as DNA: TGCGCCAGCAGCCAAGACTTCGGGGATTCCCAGTACTTC.

The rearrangement links TRBV7-2 to TRBJ1-5; maybe TRBD1 (5 bases). The CDR3 extends over 13 amino acids. Trimming removed 0 bases from V and 5 bases from J, with 5 bases in between. From germline, CDR1 is SGHTA and CDR2 FQGNSA. CDR3 residues: CASSLAGDQPQHF. CDR3 nucleotides: TGTGCCAGCAGCTTAGCAGGGGATCAGCCCCAGCATTTT.

The genes are TRBV5-1 and TRBJ1-3; D ambiguous. V lost 2 bases and J 4 bases, leaving 7 bases between the germline ends. Germline lookup yields CDR1 SGHRS and CDR2 YFSETQ. The CDR3 loop spans 13 amino acids. CDR3 protein: CASSFQLGNTIYF. DNA of the CDR3: TGCGCCAGCAGCTTCCAGTTGGGAAACACCATATATTTT. The full variable domain, rest sourced from reference TRBV5-1 and TRBJ1-3, is KAGVTQTPRYLIKTRGQQVTLSCSPISGHRSVSWYQQTPGQGLQFLFEYFSETQRNKGNFPGRFSGRQFSNSRSEMNVSTLELGDSALYLCASSFQLGNTIYFGEGSWLTVV.

This chain joins TRBV5-1 and TRBJ1-1, with D tentatively TRBD1 (6 bases). The CDR3 spans 13 residues. V was cut by 1 base and J by 11 bases, with 15 bases left in between. Germline assignment: CDR1 SGHRS and CDR2 YFSETQ. The CDR3 here is CASSLKGQSSAFF. The CDR3 DNA reads as TGCGCCAGCAGCTTGAAGGGACAATCGTCCGCTTTCTTT.

The rearrangement links TRBV5-4 to TRBJ2-3; weak D call: TRBD1 (6 bases). Trimming removed 0 bases at V and 6 bases at J, with 17 bases between. This CDR3 comprises 16 residues. The germline V gene encodes CDR1 SGHNT and CDR2 YYREEE (reference sequence). The CDR3 bases are TGTGCCAGCAGCTTGGGGACGACAGGAGGTAGGGATACGCAGTATTTT. Amino acid sequence: CASSLGTTGGRDTQYF.

The chain is built from TRBV29-1 and TRBJ2-5, with 15 bases matching TRBD2. The CDR3 length is 18 residues. V lost 0 bases and J lost 1; bases outside the gene matches: 6. Germline V gene data show CDR1 as SQVTM and CDR2 as ANQGSEA. CDR3 DNA sequence: TGCAGCGTTGAAGACTGGGGACTAGCGGGGGGCTCCCAAGAGACCCAGTACTTC. Translating it yields CSVEDWGLAGGSQETQYF.

This chain joins TRBV28 and TRBJ2-3, with a possible D match to TRBD2 (6 bases). The V end was cut by 3 bases, the J end by 3 bases, with 10 bases between. The V gene's germline CDR1 is MDHEN and CDR2 SYDVKM. This CDR3 region has 14 residues. CDR3 residues: CASSFLAGTDTQYF. The CDR3, as DNA: TGTGCCAGCAGTTTTCTCGCGGGGACAGATACGCAGTATTTT.